This T cell receptor beta chain was sequenced for a study of response to subunit inactivated influenza vaccine (dated by TCRdb to the late 2010s). In the study overall: To follow how T cells responded to a trivalent subunit inactivated influenza vaccine, the researchers relied on deep quantitative profiling of the T cell receptor repertoire.

This clonotype was counted ten times or more. The antigen this receptor binds is unknown. The sample holds no much larger clone one base away, and base qualities are not on file. Library preparation employed RT-PCR. Sequencing took place on an Illumina HiSeq 2500. TCRdb redid the processing of the public reads, applying fastp at Q25 and MiXCR, and retained in-frame beta chains. All rows with the same CDR3 protein become a single entry with the most common DNA and genes. This sample is represented by fewer than 700,000 distinct CDR3 sequences; about an eighth of them were singletons. About an eighth of the sample rests with the top ten. Interpreted using the paper, the time point label stands for: 40 to 45 days after influenza vaccine administration. The CDR3 covers 11 residues, taking in both the cysteine and the phenylalanine. Only the CDR3 portion is preserved as DNA: 33 bases, with reading frame beginning at the first base. Trimming at the junction amounts to 0 bases on V and 6 bases on J, and the germline ends lie 2 bases apart. CDR1 and CDR2 are drawn from the germline V gene: MNHEY, SVGAGI.

The paper as a whole reports these results and caveats: The authors suggested that each seasonal influenza vaccination may recruit only a limited number of new T cells.

In this chain, TRBV6-5 is recombined with TRBJ2-5, with the D gene uncertain. This material consisted of PBMCs from blood, taken roughly 47 days after vaccination. The origin of this receptor is a man in his forties or fifties who received an inactivated influenza vaccine. Donor details come from another sample of the same person, matched by shared clones. The DNA sequence is TGTGCCAGCAGTTACTCCAAGACCCAGTACTTC. It translates as CASSYSKTQYF.